The sequence of this TCR beta chain was determined in a study of regulatory T cells in long-lasting Graves disease. Overall study results and limits: TCR diversity was lower in persistent than newly diagnosed Graves' disease.

Assembly of TCR beta libraries relied on iRepertoire HTBI primers together with Arm-PCR of CDR3 regions. Authors' methods: Among the samples, under 70 TRBV and 14 to 15 TRBJ segments were identified. TCRdb reanalysed the multiplex PCR reads using MiXCR and keeps one entry per CDR3 protein. The V and J calls were not made by the authors but by TCRdb's processing. The sample has around 240,000 distinct CDR3 sequences, 18% seen once. This clonotype was observed at least ten times. What it binds is unknown. This CDR3 region has 13 residues. In germline, CDR1 is DFQATT, CDR2 SNEGSKA (reference sequence). The V and J ends lost 5 bases and 0 bases respectively, with 8 bases between them. Regarding time point: newly diagnosed GD, antithyroid drugs for less than 3 months. PBMCs were the source of the RNA used for TCR sequencing. The sample was also linked to a second study, of T cells in Graves' hyperthyroidism and ophthalmopathy. That source reports: The study defined stable Graves' hyperthyroidism as no ophthalmopathy progression within 18 months.

The chain uses TRBV20-1 and TRBJ2-4; no definite D call. This receptor was identified in a young woman with Graves disease. The sample was peripheral blood mononuclear cells (PBMCs), taken at new diagnosis, from a patient treated with antithyroid drugs. The CDR3 sequence: CSASDVAKNIQYF. Written as DNA, the CDR3 is TGCAGTGCTTCGGACGTAGCCAAAAACATTCAGTACTTC.